A selection of T cell receptor beta chains follows, all from one sample in a study of blood T cells in healthy people across ages. TCRdb passed the 5' RACE reads through MiXCR, listing each CDR3 protein once. The sample has approximately 770,000 distinct CDR3 sequences, roughly 60% seen once. Sample: blood. The receptors come from a man aged 30-40 years in good health. CDR3s include the opening cysteine and the closing phenylalanine or tryptophan. Fields, in order: V gene, D gene, clone size, J gene, CDR3 DNA, CDR3 protein. A D gene is named only where the DNA matches it firmly. Clone size is not always given. Where it is, it says once, few, many or a class for expanded clones.

>TRBV4-3|-|-|TRBJ1-5
TGCGCCAGCAGCCAAGATTTCAGTAGCAATCAGCCCCAGCATTTT
CASSQDFSSNQPQHF
>TRBV6-6|TRBD1|few|TRBJ2-1
TGTGCCAGCAGTTCCGACAGGGATGAGCAGTTCTTC
CASSSDRDEQFF
>TRBV4-3|-|-|TRBJ2-5
TGCGCCAGCAGCGCACATAGAGAAGAGACCCAGTACTTC
CASSAHREETQYF
>TRBV28|-|-|TRBJ1-2
TGTGCCAGCGCACCAAACCACCTTAACTATGGCTACACCTTC
CASAPNHLNYGYTF
>TRBV7-7|TRBD2|-|TRBJ2-7
TGTGCCAGCAGCTTGCGGGGGGTTGGGGACAATGAGCAGTACTTC
CASSLRGVGDNEQYF
>TRBV4-2|-|-|TRBJ2-7
TGTGCCAGCAGCCAAAACCTTGGGGGTTCCTACGAGCAGTACTTC
CASSQNLGGSYEQYF
>TRBV20-1|-|-|TRBJ2-3
TGCAGTGCTAGAGGAACCACAGATACGCAGTATTTT
CSARGTTDTQYF
>TRBV29-1|-|few|TRBJ2-4
TGCAGCGTTGGGACTCTAAACATTCAGTACTTC
CSVGTLNIQYF
>TRBV6-5|TRBD2|-|TRBJ2-1
TGTGCCAGCAGTTTCTATAGCGGGGGGGCCGGCGGGAATGAGCAGTTCTTC
CASSFYSGGAGGNEQFF
>TRBV5-1|TRBD2|-|TRBJ2-5
TGCGCCAGCAGCTTGGGGGTTCTAGCGGAGTTCCAAGAGACCCAGTACTTC
CASSLGVLAEFQETQYF
>TRBV7-2|TRBD2|few|TRBJ2-1
TGTGCCAGCAGCGGGGCTAGCGGTAACAATGAGCAGTTCTTC
CASSGASGNNEQFF
>TRBV30|-|-|TRBJ1-2
TGTGCCTGGAGGCCCCCTAGCTTGGGCTACACCTTC
CAWRPPSLGYTF
>TRBV20-1|-|many|TRBJ2-1
TGCAGTGCTAGTGTTAGCCCCGGGGCGGCTGAGCAGTTCTTC
CSASVSPGAAEQFF
>TRBV25-1|-|-|TRBJ2-2
TGTGCCAGCAGTGGCCGAGGAGGGGCAACAGGAAGCGGGGAGCTGTTTTTT
CASSGRGGATGSGELFF
>TRBV6-5|-|-|TRBJ2-7
TGTGCCAGCAGTTACAGCAGGGGGGGGTACGAGCAGTACTTC
CASSYSRGGYEQYF
>TRBV11-2|-|-|TRBJ2-6
TGTGCCAGCAGCTTAGATCCGGGGTCTGGGGCCAACGTCCTGACTTTC
CASSLDPGSGANVLTF
>TRBV20-1|-|-|TRBJ2-5
TGCAGTGCCCGATCAAGCCACAAGGAGACCCAGTACTTC
CSARSSHKETQYF
>TRBV4-3|-|-|TRBJ1-4
TGCGCCAGCAGCGGGGCAGGCCATGAAAAACTGTTTTTT
CASSGAGHEKLFF
>TRBV5-4|-|-|TRBJ2-7
TGTGCCAGCAGCCGGAGGGGCGGATTTCGAGGCCCCTACGAGCAGTACTTC
CASSRRGGFRGPYEQYF
>TRBV5-1|-|-|TRBJ2-7
TGCGCCAGCAGCAATACAGAAACACCCCAGGACGAGCAGTACTTC
CASSNTETPQDEQYF
>TRBV5-1|-|-|TRBJ1-2
TGCGCCAGCAGCCTCAGCCAGGGTGGCTACACCTTC
CASSLSQGGYTF
>TRBV4-2|TRBD2|-|TRBJ2-4
TGTGCCAGCAGCCAAGGGGGACTAGCGGGCCTAGCCAAAAACATTCAGTACTTC
CASSQGGLAGLAKNIQYF
>TRBV4-2|TRBD1|-|TRBJ1-1
TGTGCCAGCAGCCAAACCGGGACAGCGAACACTGAAGCTTTCTTT
CASSQTGTANTEAFF
>TRBV6-6|TRBD2|-|TRBJ2-1
TGTGCCAGCAGCTACGACCCGACTAGCGGGAGTCTGAATGAGCAGTTCTTC
CASSYDPTSGSLNEQFF
>TRBV7-2|TRBD1|-|TRBJ2-3
TGTGCCAGCAGCTGGGACAGGGGAGGGACAGATACGCAGTATTTT
CASSWDRGGTDTQYF
>TRBV5-1|-|-|TRBJ2-7
TGCGCCAGCAGCTTGGGGTGGACTTCCGCCGAGCAGTACTTC
CASSLGWTSAEQYF
>TRBV4-3|TRBD2|-|TRBJ2-5
TGCGCCAGCAGCCTTAGTCGCGGGAGGAGGGGGTCTTACGAAGAGACCCAGTACTTC
CASSLSRGRRGSYEETQYF
>TRBV5-1|-|-|TRBJ2-1
TGCGCCAGCAGCTTGGGGGCCCTTGAATACAATGAGCAGTTCTTC
CASSLGALEYNEQFF
>TRBV4-2|-|-|TRBJ1-6
TGTGCCAGCAGCTCCCGGGTCAATTCACCCCTCCACTTT
CASSSRVNSPLHF
>TRBV7-2|-|-|TRBJ2-2
TGTGCCAGCAGCCCCAGGGTGTCTCCCGGGGAGCTGTTTTTT
CASSPRVSPGELFF
>TRBV7-9|-|once|TRBJ2-3
TGTGCCAGCAAGGGGGCGGGGGAAAGAAGAGATACGCAGTATTTT
CASKGAGERRDTQYF
>TRBV19|-|once|TRBJ2-3
TGTGCCTCCCAAACGGGTCTACCCACAGATACGCAGTATTTT
CASQTGLPTDTQYF
>TRBV20-1|-|-|TRBJ1-2
TGCAGTGCTACAGGGATGGAGGGTTACACCTTC
CSATGMEGYTF
>TRBV12-3/TRBV12-4|-|many|TRBJ1-4
TGTGCCAGCAGGGCATTAACAGGTGGGAGTAAGGAAAAACTGTTTTTT
CASRALTGGSKEKLFF
>TRBV11-2|-|-|TRBJ2-5
TGTGCCAGCAGCTTAGATGAGACCCAGTACTTC
CASSLDETQYF
>TRBV4-2|TRBD2|-|TRBJ2-1
TGTGCCAGCAGCCAAGATGTGGGCCAACTAGCGGGACTCAATGAGCAGTTCTTC
CASSQDVGQLAGLNEQFF